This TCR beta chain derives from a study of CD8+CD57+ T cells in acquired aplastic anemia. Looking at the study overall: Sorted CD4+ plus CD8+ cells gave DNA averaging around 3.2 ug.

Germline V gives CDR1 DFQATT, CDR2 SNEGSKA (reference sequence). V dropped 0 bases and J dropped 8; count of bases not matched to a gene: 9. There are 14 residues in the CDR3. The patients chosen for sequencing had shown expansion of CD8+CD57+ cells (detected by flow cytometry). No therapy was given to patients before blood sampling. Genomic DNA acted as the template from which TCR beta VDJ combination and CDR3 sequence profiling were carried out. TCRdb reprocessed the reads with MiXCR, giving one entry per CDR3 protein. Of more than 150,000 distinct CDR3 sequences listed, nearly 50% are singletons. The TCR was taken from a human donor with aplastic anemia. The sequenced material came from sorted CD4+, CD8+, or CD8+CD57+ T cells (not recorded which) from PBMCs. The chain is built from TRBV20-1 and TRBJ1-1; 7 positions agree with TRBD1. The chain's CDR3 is CSARDAGTATEAFF. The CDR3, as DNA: TGCAGTGCTAGAGATGCCGGGACAGCAACCGAAGCTTTCTTT.